This TCR beta chain was identified during a study of blood T cell repertoires in COVID-19. CDR3 length equals 14 residues. Germline CDR1 and CDR2: SGDLS and YYNGEE. J lost 10 bases, V lost 3 bases, and 6 bases had no gene match. In the authors' methods: Amplification of reference gene primers was used by the study to estimate nucleated cell counts. Some clones are missing from TCRdb's copy, which holds only in-frame ones; the method was immunoSEQ multiplex PCR. D and trimming come from the DNA, and the V and J calls and clone size come from that table. This table has about 130,000 clones, roughly 87% appearing once.

The rearrangement joins TRBV9 to TRBJ1-6, with 8 bases matching TRBD1. This TCR came from a man aged 25 to 40 who had recovered from COVID-19. Source material: PBMCs or T cells enriched from blood (not recorded which). CDR3 nucleotides: TGTGCCAGCAGCGACCAGGGGGCGGGATCACCCCTCCACTTT. This sequence encodes CASSDQGAGSPLHF.